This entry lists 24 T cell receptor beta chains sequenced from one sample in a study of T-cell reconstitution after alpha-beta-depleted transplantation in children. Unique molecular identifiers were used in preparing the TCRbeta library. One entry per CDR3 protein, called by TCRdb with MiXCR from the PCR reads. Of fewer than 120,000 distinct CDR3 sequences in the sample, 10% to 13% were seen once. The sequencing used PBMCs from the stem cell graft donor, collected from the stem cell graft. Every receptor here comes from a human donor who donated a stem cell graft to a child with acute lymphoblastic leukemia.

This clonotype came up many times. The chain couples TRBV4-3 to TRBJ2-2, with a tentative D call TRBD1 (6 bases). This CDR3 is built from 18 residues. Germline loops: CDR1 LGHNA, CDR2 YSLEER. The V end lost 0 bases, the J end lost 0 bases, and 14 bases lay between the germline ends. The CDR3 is CASSQDAADSANTGELFF. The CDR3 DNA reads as TGCGCCAGCAGCCAAGATGCGGCGGACAGTGCGAACACCGGGGAGCTGTTTTTT.

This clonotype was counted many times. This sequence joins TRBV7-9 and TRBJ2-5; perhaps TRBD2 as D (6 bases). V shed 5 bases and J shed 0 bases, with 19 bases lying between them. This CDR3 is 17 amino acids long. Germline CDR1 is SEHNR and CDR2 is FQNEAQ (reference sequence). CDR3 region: CASSEGSGTLYQETQYF. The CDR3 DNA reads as TGTGCCAGCAGCGAAGGATCCGGGACTTTGTACCAAGAGACCCAGTACTTC.

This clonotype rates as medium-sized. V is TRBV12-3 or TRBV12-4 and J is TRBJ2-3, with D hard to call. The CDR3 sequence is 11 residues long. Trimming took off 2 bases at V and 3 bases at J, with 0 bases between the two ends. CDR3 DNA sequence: TGTGCCAGCAGTTTAACAGATACGCAGTATTTT. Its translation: CASSLTDTQYF.

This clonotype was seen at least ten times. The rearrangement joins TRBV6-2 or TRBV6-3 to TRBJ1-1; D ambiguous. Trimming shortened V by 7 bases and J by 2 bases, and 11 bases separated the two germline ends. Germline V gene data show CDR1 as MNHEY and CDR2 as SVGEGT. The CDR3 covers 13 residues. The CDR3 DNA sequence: TGTGCCAGCAAAATAACGGGAAACACTGAAGCTTTCTTT. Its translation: CASKITGNTEAFF.

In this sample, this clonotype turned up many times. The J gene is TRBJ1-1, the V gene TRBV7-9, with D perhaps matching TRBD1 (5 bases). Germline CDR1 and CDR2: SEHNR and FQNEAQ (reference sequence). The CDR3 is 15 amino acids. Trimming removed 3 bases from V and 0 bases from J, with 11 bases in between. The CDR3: CASSFLTDMNTEAFF. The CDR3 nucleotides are TGTGCCAGCAGCTTCCTGACAGACATGAACACTGAAGCTTTCTTT.

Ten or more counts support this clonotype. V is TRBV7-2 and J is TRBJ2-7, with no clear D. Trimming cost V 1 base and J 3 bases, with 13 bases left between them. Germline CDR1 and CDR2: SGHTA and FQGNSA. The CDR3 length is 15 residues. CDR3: CASSLGQSPYYEQYF. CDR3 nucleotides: TGTGCCAGCAGCTTAGGGCAAAGCCCATACTACGAGCAGTACTTC.

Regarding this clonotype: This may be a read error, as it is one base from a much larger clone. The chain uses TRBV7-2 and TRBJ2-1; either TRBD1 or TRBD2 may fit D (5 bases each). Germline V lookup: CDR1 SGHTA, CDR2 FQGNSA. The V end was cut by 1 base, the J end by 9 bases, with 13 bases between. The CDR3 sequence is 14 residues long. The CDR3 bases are TGTGCCAGCAGCTTAGGGGGGAGTTTGCGTGAGCAGTTCTTC. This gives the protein CASSLGGSLREQFF.

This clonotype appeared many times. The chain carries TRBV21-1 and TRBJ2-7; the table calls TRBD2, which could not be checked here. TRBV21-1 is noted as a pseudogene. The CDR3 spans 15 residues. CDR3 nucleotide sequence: TGTGCCAGCAGCAAAGTACTAGCGGGAGTCTACGAGCAGTACTTC. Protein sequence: CASSKVLAGVYEQYF.

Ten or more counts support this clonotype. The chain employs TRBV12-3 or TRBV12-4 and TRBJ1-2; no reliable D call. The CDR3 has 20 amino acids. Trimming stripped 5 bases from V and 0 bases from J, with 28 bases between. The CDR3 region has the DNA TGTGCCAGCAGTCCCGTGATGTCGGCAGAAAAACGAAGAACTAACTATGGCTACACCTTC. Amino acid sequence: CASSPVMSAEKRRTNYGYTF.

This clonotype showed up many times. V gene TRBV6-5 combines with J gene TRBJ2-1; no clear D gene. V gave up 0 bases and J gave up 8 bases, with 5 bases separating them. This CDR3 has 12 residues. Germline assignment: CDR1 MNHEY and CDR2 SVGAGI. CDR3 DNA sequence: TGTGCCAGCAGTTACTCAGGGTATGAGCAGTTCTTC. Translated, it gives CASSYSGYEQFF.

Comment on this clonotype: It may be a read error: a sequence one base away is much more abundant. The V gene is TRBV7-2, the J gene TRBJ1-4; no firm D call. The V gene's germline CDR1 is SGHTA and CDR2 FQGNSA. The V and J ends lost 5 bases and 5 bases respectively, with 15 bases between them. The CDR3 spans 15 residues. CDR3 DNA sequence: TGTGCCAGCAGCCCCCGCTGGGGAAGAAATGAAAAACTGTTTTTT. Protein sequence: CASSPRWGRNEKLFF.

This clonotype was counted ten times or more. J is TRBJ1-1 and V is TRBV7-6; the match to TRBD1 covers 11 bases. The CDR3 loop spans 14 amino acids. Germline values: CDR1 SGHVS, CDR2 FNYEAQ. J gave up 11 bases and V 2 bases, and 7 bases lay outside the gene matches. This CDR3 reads CASSLPGTGGEAFF. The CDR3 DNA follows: TGTGCCAGCAGCTTACCCGGGACAGGGGGGGAGGCTTTCTTT.

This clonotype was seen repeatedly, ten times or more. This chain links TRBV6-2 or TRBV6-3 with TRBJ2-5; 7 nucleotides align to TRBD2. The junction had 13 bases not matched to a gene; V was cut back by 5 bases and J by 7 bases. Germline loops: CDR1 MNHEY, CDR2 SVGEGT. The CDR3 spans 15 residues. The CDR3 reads CASSPLERDRGTQYF. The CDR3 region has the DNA TGTGCCAGCAGTCCACTAGAGCGGGATCGGGGGACCCAGTACTTC.

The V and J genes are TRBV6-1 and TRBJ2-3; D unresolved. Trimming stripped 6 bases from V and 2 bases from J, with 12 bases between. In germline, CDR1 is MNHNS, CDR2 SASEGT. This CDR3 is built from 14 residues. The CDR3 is CASSQLSYTDTQYF. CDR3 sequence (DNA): TGTGCCAGCAGCCAGCTGTCTTACACAGATACGCAGTATTTT.

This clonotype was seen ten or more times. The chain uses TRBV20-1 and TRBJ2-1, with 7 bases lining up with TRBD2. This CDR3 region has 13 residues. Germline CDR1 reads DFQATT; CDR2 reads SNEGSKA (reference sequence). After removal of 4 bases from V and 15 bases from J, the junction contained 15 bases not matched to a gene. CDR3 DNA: TGCAGTGCTATCGAATCGGGGGGAATAAGGTGGTTCTTC. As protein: CSAIESGGIRWFF.

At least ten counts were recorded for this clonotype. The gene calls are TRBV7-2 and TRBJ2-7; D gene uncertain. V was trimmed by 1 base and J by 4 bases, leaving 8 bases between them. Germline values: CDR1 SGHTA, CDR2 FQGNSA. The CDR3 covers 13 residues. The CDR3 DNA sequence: TGTGCCAGCAGCTTAGGGGCGGTTTACGAGCAGTACTTC. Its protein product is CASSLGAVYEQYF.

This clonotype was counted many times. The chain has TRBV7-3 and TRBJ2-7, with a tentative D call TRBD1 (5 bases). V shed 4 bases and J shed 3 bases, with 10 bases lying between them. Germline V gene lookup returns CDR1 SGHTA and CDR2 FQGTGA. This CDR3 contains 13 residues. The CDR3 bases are TGTGCCAGCAGCTCCAATCAGGGCTACGAGCAGTACTTC. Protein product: CASSSNQGYEQYF.

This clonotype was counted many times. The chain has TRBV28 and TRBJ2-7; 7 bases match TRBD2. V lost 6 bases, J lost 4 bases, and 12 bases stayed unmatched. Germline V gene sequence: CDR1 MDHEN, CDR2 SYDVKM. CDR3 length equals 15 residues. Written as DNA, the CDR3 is TGTGCCAGCAGCTCCCCCCTGGCGGGAGAGTACGAGCAGTACTTC. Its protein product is CASSSPLAGEYEQYF.

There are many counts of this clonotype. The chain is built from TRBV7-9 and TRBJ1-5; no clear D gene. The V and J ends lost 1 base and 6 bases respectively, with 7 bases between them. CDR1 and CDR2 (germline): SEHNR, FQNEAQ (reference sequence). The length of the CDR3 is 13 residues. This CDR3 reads CASSLGGFQPQHF. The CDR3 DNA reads TGTGCCAGCAGCTTAGGGGGATTTCAGCCCCAGCATTTT.

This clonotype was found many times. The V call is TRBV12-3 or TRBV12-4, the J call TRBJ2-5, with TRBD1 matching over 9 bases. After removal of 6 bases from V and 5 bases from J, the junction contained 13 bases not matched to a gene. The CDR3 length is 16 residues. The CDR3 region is CASSLPGTGKQETQYF. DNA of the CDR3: TGTGCCAGCAGCCTACCCGGGACAGGGAAACAGGAGACCCAGTACTTC.

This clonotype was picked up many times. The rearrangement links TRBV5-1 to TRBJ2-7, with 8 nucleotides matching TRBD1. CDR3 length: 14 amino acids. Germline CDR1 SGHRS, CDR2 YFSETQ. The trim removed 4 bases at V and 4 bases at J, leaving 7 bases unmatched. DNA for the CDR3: TGCGCCAGCAGCCTAGGACAGGGTGGATACGAGCAGTACTTC. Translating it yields CASSLGQGGYEQYF.

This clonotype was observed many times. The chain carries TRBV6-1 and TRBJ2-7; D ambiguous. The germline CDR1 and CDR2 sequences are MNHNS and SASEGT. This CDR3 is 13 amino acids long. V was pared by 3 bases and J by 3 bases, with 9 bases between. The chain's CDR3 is CASSDGSFYEQYF. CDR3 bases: TGTGCCAGCAGTGACGGGTCTTTCTACGAGCAGTACTTC.

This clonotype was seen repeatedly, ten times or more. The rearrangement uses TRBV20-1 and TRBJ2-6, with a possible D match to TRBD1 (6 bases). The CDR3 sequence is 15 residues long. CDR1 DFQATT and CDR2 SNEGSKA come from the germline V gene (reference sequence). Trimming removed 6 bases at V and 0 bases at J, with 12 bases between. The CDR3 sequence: CSARTDSSGANVLTF. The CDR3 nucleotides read TGCAGTGCAAGGACAGATAGCTCTGGGGCCAACGTCCTGACTTTC.

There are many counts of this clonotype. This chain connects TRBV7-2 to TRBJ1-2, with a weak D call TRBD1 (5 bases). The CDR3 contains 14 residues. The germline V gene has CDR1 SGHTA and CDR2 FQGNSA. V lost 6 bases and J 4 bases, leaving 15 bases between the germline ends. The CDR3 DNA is TGTGCCAGCAGTTCCCGGGGGACGACCTATGGCTACACCTTC. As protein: CASSSRGTTYGYTF.